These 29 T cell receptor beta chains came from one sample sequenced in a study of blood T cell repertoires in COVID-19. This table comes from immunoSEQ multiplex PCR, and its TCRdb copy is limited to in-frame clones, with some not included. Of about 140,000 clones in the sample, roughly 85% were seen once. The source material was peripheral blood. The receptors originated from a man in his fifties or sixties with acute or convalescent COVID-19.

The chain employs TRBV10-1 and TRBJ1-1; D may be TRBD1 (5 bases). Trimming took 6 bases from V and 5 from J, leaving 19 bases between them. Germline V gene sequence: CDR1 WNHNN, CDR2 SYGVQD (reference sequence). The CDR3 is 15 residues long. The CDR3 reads CASSPRKTAQTEAFF. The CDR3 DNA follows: TGCGCCAGCAGCCCCCGTAAGACAGCCCAAACTGAAGCTTTCTTT.

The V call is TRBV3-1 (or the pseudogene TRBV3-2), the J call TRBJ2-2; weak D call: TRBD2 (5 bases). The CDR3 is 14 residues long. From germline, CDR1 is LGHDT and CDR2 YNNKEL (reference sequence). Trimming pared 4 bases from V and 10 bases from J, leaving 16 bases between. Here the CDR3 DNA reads TGTGCCAGCAGCCTCCGGACTGGAGGACCGGAGCTGTTTTTT. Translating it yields CASSLRTGGPELFF.

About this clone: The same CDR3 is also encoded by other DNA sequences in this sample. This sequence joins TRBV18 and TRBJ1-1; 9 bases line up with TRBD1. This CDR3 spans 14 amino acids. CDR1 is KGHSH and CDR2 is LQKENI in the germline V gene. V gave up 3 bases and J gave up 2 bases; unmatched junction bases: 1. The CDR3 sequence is CASSPGQGNTEAFF. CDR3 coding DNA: TGTGCCAGCTCACCGGGACAGGGTAACACTGAAGCTTTCTTT.

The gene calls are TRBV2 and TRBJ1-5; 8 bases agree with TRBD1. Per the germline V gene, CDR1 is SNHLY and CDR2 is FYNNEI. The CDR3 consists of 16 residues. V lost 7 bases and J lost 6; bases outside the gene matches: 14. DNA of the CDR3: TGTGCCAGCACCTCAAACCTCCAGGGGGCAGGTCAGCCCCAGCATTTT. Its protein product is CASTSNLQGAGQPQHF.

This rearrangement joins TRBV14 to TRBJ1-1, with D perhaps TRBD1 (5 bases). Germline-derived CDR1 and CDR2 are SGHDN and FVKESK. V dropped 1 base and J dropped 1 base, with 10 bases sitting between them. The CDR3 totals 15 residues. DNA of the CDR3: TGTGCCAGCAGCCAAGCTCCAGGGTGGAACACTGAAGCTTTCTTT. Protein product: CASSQAPGWNTEAFF.

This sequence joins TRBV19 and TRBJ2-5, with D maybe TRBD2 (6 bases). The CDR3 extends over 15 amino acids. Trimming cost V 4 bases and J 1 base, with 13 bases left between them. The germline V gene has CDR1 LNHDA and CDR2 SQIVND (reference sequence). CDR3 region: CASSTILATQETQYF. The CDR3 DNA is TGTGCCAGTAGTACCATACTAGCTACCCAAGAGACCCAGTACTTC.

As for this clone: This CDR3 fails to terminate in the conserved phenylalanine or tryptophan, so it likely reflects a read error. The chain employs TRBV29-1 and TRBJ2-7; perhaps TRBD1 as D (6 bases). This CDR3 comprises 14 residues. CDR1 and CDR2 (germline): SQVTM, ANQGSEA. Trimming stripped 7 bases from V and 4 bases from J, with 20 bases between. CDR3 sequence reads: CSARSGQGTYEQYL. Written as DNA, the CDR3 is TGCAGCGCCCGGTCGGGCCAGGGGACATACGAGCAGTACCTC.

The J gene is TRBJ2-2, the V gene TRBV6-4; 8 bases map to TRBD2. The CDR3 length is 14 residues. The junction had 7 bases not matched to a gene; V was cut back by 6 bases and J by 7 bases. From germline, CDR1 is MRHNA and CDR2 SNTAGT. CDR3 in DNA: TGTGCCAGCAGCAGCGGGGGACGGAGCGGGGAGCTGTTTTTT. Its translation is CASSSGGRSGELFF.

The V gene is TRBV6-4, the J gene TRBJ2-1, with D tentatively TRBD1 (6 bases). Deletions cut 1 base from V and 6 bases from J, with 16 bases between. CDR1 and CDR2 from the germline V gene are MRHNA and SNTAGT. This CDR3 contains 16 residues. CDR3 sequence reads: CASSDLVGTLRNEQFF. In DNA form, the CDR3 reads TGTGCCAGCAGTGACTTGGTTGGGACATTGCGCAATGAGCAGTTCTTC.

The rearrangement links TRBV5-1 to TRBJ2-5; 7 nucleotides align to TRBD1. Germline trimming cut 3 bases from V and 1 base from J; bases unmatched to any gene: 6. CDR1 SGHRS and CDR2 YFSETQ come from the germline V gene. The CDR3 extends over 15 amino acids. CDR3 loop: CASSSPTGAQETQYF. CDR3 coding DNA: TGCGCCAGCAGCTCTCCCACAGGGGCCCAAGAGACCCAGTACTTC.

The CDR3 nucleotides are TGTGCCAGTAGTCGGGACTTTTTATACACCGGGGAGCTGTTTTTT. It yields the protein CASSRDFLYTGELFF. This chain links TRBV19 with TRBJ2-2; a possible D gene is TRBD2 (6 bases). Deletions cut 5 bases from V and 3 bases from J, with 13 bases between. The germline V gene encodes CDR1 LNHDA and CDR2 SQIVND (reference sequence). The CDR3 has 15 residues.

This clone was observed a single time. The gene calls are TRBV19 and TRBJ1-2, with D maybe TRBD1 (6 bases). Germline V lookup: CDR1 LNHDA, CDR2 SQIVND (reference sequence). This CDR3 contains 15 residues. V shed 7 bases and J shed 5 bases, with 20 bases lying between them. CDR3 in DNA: TGTGCCAGTAACCCCCCACCGGGACACCGATATGGCTACACCTTC. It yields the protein CASNPPPGHRYGYTF.

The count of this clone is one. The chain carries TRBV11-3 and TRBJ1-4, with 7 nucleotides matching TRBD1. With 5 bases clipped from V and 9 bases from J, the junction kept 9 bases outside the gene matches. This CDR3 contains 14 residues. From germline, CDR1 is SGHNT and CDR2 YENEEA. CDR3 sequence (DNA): TGTGCCAGCAGCAAGGGACAGTCAAGCAAAAAACTGTTTTTT. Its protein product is CASSKGQSSKKLFF.

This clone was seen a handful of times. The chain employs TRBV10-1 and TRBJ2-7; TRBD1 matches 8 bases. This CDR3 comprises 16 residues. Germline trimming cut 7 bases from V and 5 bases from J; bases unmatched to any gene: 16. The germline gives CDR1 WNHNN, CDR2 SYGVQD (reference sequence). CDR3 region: CASTESTTGEIDEQYF. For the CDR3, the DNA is TGCGCCAGCACCGAAAGTACGACAGGGGAAATAGACGAGCAGTACTTC.

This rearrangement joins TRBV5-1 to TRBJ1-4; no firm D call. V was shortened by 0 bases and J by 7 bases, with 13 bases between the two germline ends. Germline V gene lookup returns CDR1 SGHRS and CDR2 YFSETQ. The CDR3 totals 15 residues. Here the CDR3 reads CASSLAEARGEKLFF. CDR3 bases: TGCGCCAGCAGCTTGGCCGAAGCTCGGGGTGAAAAACTGTTTTTT.

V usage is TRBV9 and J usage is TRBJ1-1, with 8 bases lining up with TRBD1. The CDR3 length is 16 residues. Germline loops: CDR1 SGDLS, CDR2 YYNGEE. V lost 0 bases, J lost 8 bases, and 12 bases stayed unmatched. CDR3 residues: CASSVAGWAGDREAFF. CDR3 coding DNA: TGTGCCAGCAGCGTAGCCGGTTGGGCAGGGGACAGGGAAGCTTTCTTT.

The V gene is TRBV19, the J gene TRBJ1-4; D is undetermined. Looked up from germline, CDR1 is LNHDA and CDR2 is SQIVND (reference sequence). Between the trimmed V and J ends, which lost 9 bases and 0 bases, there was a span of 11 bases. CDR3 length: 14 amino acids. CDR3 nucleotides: TGTGCCAGCAGCGAGGGCGCAACTAATGAAAAACTGTTTTTT. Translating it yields CASSEGATNEKLFF. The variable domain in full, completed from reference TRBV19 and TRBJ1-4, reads DGGITQSPKYLFRKEGQNVTLSCEQNLNHDAMYWYRQDPGQGLRLIYYSQIVNDFQKGDIAEGYSVSREKKESFPLTVTSAQKNPTAFYLCASSEGATNEKLFFGSGTQLSVL.

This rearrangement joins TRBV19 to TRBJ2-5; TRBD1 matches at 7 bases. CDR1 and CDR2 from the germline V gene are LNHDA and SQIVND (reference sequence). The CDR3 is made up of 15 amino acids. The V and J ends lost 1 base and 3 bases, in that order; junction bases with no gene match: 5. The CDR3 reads CASSIVWDRKETQYF. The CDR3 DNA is TGTGCCAGTAGTATAGTATGGGACAGAAAAGAGACCCAGTACTTC. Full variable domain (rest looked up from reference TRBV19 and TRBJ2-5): DGGITQSPKYLFRKEGQNVTLSCEQNLNHDAMYWYRQDPGQGLRLIYYSQIVNDFQKGDIAEGYSVSREKKESFPLTVTSAQKNPTAFYLCASSIVWDRKETQYFGPGTRLLVL.

The chain's CDR3 is CSASTIQGPNSPLHF. The CDR3 DNA reads TGCAGTGCCAGTACTATACAGGGGCCCAATTCACCCCTCCACTTT. This chain uses TRBV20-1 with TRBJ1-6; TRBD1 agrees at 7 bases. The V gene end was trimmed by 6 bases and the J gene end by 7 bases; junction bases not matched to a gene: 12. Germline CDR1 and CDR2: DFQATT and SNEGSKA (reference sequence). The CDR3 loop spans 15 amino acids.

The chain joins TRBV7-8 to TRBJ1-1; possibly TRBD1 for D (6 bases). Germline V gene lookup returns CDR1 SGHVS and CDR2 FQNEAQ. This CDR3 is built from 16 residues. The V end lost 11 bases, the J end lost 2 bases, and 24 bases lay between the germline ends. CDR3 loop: CACYPGAGGLNTEAFF. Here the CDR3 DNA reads TGTGCCTGCTATCCAGGGGCAGGTGGCCTTAACACTGAAGCTTTCTTT.

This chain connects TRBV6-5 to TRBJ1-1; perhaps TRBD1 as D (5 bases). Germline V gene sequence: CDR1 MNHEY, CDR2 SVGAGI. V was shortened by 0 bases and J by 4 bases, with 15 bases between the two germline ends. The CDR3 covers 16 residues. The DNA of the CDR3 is TGTGCCAGCAGTTACTCCCCTGAAGGGGTTGTCACTGAAGCTTTCTTT. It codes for CASSYSPEGVVTEAFF.

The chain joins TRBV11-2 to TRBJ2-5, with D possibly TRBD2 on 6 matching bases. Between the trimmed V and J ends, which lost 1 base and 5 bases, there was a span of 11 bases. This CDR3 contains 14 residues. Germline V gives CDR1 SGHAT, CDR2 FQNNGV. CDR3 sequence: CASSLAHREETQYF. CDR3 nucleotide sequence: TGTGCCAGCAGCTTAGCTCACCGGGAGGAGACCCAGTACTTC. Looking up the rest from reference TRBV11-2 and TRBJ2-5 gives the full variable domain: EAGVAQSPRYKIIEKRQSVAFWCNPISGHATLYWYQQILGQGPKLLIQFQNNGVVDDSQLPKDRFSAERLKGVDSTLKIQPAKLEDSAVYLCASSLAHREETQYFGPGTRLLVL.

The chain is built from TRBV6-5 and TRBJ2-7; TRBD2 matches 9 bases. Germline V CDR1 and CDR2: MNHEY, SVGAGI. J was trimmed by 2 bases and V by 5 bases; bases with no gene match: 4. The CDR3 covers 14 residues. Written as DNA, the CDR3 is TGTGCCAGCAGTAAGGCGGGAGGGCCCTACGAGCAGTACTTC. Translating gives CASSKAGGPYEQYF.

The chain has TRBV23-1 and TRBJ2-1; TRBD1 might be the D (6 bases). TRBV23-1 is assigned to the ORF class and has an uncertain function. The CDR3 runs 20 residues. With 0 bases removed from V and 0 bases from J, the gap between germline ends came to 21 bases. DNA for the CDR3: TGCGCCAGCAGTCAATCCCTGGCAGGGGAGTCTTTTAACTCCTACAATGAGCAGTTCTTC. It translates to CASSQSLAGESFNSYNEQFF.

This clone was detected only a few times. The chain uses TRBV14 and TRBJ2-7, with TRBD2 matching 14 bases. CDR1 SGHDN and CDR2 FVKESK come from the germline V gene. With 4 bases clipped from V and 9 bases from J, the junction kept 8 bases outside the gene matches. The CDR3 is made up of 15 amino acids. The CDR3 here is CASSRSGLAGATQYF. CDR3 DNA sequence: TGTGCCAGCAGCCGGTCGGGACTAGCGGGAGCTACGCAGTACTTC.

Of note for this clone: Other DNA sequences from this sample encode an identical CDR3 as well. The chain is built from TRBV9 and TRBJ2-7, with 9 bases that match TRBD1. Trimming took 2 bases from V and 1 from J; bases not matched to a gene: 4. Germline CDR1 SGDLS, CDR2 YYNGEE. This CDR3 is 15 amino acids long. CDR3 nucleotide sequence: TGTGCCAGCAGCGTGGCCGGGACAGGGTCCTACGAGCAGTACTTC. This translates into CASSVAGTGSYEQYF. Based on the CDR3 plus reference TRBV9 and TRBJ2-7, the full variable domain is DSGVTQTPKHLITATGQRVTLRCSPRSGDLSVYWYQQSLDQGLQFLIQYYNGEERAKGNILERFSAQQFPDLHSELNLSSLELGDSALYFCASSVAGTGSYEQYFGPGTRLTVT.

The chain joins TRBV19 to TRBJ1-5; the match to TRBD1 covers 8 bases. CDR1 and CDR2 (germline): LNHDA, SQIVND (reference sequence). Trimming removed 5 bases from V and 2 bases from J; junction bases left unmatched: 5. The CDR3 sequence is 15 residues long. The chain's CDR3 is CASSWETGGNQPQHF. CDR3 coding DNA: TGTGCCAGTAGTTGGGAGACAGGGGGCAATCAGCCCCAGCATTTT.

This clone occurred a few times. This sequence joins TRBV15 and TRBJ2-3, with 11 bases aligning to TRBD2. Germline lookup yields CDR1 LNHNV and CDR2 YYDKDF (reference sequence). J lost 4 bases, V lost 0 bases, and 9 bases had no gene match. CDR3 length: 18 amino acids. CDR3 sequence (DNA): TGTGCCACCAGCAGAGATCCCTTACTAGCGGGGGAACCAGATACGCAGTATTTT. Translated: CATSRDPLLAGEPDTQYF.

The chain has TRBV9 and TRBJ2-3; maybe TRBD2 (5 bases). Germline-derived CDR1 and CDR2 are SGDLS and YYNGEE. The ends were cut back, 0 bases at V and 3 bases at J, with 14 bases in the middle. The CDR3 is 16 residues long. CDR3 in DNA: TGTGCCAGCAGCGTAGAGGTGGGAGTACCGACAGATACGCAGTATTTT. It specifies CASSVEVGVPTDTQYF.